This is a list of T cell receptor beta chains from one sample in a study of blood T cells in healthy people across ages. TCRdb reprocessed the 5' RACE reads via MiXCR and lists one record per CDR3 protein. The data contain roughly 1.5 million distinct CDR3 sequences, 40% to 45% of them seen just once; the ten biggest clones take up about 3.8%. The specimen was blood. The origin of the receptors is a young woman in good health. Each CDR3 is given without its conserved first and last residue. Fields, in order: V gene, J gene, clone size, D gene, CDR3 protein. D genes are given only for firm matches. Clone size, where shown, is once, few, many, or a class for clones that have expanded.

>TRBV7-8|TRBJ1-2|NA|TRBD1
ASSFSRAGGGYT
>TRBV18|TRBJ1-4|few|NA
ASSPYEATNEKLF
>TRBV20-1|TRBJ2-4|NA|TRBD1
SASPGRDRGYIQY
>TRBV4-3|TRBJ1-1|few|NA
ASSQGGRGYYSAEAF
>TRBV27|TRBJ1-2|NA|NA
ASSLSAGRDYGYT
>TRBV20-1|TRBJ2-1|NA|NA
SAILGTYNEQF
>TRBV9|TRBJ1-6|NA|TRBD1
ASSASGGFLSPLH
>TRBV5-1|TRBJ2-2|NA|NA
ASSLLGQGNTGELF
>TRBV3-1|TRBJ2-3|few|NA
ASSHPLDTQY
>TRBV10-3|TRBJ2-1|NA|TRBD2
AVSEGGLAGAGEQF
>TRBV7-2|TRBJ2-1|NA|NA
ASSPTRGPYNEQF
>TRBV28|TRBJ1-6|NA|NA
ASSPAIHNSPLH
>TRBV6-5|TRBJ2-1|few|NA
ASSPRRRSDEQF
>TRBV4-3|TRBJ2-5|NA|NA
ASSRISDMQETQY
>TRBV20-1|TRBJ2-5|NA|NA
SARQWNQGTQY
>TRBV25-1|TRBJ2-7|many|NA
ASSVTGSSYEQY
>TRBV28|TRBJ2-4|NA|TRBD2
ASQREGGPNIQY
>TRBV6-2/TRBV6-3|TRBJ1-2|few|TRBD1
ASSYSTGTLGTGLNYGYT
>TRBV6-5|TRBJ1-1|few|NA
ASSYQGINTEAF
>TRBV20-1|TRBJ2-7|NA|TRBD2
SAFSGGRGYEQY
>TRBV5-1|TRBJ2-5|NA|NA
ASAGGQNNEQY
>TRBV20-1|TRBJ2-1|few|TRBD2
SARSGTSGIHEQF
>TRBV6-5|TRBJ1-5|once|NA
ASSTGTPISNQPQH
>TRBV20-1|TRBJ1-2|NA|NA
SARDARIYGYT
>TRBV20-1|TRBJ1-2|NA|NA
SARVPSTTKAPYGYT
>TRBV12-3/TRBV12-4|TRBJ1-1|NA|NA
ASSLGPAVEAF
>TRBV20-1|TRBJ2-1|few|TRBD1
SATYWDRAHNEQF
>TRBV6-5|TRBJ1-2|NA|NA
ASSYARWAEGGYT
>TRBV11-2|NA|once|TRBD2
ASSPGLARLETQY
>TRBV27|TRBJ2-1|NA|TRBD1
ASSLWTGNEQF
>TRBV2|TRBJ2-7|NA|TRBD1
ASSEGQGYSYEQY
>TRBV7-9|TRBJ2-5|few|TRBD2
ASSLAKGLALETQY
>TRBV7-2|TRBJ1-2|NA|NA
ASSLTATPANYGYT
>TRBV27|TRBJ2-5|NA|NA
ASSLSWGYQETQY
>TRBV11-1|TRBJ1-6|few|NA
ASSLEGGTGVGQSSYNSPLH
>TRBV20-1|TRBJ2-3|few|TRBD2
SARGGASGFADTQY
>TRBV10-3|TRBJ2-7|once|NA
AISDVRTCEQY
>TRBV12-3/TRBV12-4|TRBJ1-1|few|TRBD1
ASSLRDRVLNTEAF
>TRBV5-6|TRBJ2-7|NA|TRBD2
ASSPGLAVGACEQY
>TRBV5-6|TRBJ2-1|few|NA
ASSFRPGFYSNEQF
>TRBV20-1|TRBJ2-1|NA|NA
SAKRPEALNVQF
>TRBV12-3/TRBV12-4|TRBJ2-5|NA|TRBD2
ASSLGTSGIVGETQY
>TRBV7-3|TRBJ2-7|NA|NA
ASSLIRDPNKVQY
>TRBV5-6|TRBJ2-5|NA|NA
ACSLDTPETQY
>TRBV12-3/TRBV12-4|TRBJ2-2|few|NA
ASSPGTNTGELF
>TRBV4-1|TRBJ2-1|NA|NA
ASSQEMVGPISYNEQF
>TRBV27|TRBJ1-1|NA|NA
ASSKQGYSTEAF
>TRBV20-1|TRBJ1-5|few|TRBD1
SAGTDSNQPQH
>TRBV6-2/TRBV6-3|TRBJ1-2|NA|NA
ASGPTTGRQYGYT
>TRBV7-2|TRBJ2-1|NA|NA
ASSLGPINEQF
>TRBV7-9|TRBJ2-7|few|NA
ASSQIGHGTYEQY
>TRBV4-1|TRBJ1-2|few|NA
ASSQEASYT
>TRBV7-9|TRBJ2-5|few|NA
ASRGVEETQY
>TRBV7-2|TRBJ1-2|few|TRBD1
ASSGRTGGGYGYT
>TRBV7-3|TRBJ2-3|many|TRBD2
ASSPTLREQDTQY
>TRBV4-1|TRBJ2-7|NA|NA
ASSQDGPYEQY
>TRBV12-3/TRBV12-4|TRBJ2-2|few|NA
ASSFRTSSNTGELF
>TRBV4-3|TRBJ2-1|many|NA
ASSRKTRGGPYNEQF
>TRBV29-1|TRBJ1-1|NA|NA
SVYPGNTEAF